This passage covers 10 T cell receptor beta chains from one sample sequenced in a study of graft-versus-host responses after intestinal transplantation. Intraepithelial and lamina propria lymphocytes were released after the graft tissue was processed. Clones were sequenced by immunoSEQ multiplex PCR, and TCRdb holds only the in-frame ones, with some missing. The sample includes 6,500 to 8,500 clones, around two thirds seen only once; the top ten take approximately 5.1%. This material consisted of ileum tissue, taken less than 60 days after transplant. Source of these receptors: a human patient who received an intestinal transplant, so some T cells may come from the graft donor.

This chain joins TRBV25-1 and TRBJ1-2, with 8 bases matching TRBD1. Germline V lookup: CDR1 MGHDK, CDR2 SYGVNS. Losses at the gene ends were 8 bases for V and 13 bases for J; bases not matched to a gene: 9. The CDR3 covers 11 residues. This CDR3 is CASDGQGFTTF. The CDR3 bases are TGTGCCAGCGACGGACAGGGCTTTACCACCTTC.

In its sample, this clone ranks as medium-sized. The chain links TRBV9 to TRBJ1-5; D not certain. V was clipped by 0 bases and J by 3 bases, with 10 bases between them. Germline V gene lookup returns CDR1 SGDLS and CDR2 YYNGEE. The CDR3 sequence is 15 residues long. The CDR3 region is CASSVAGGDNQPQHF. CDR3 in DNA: TGTGCCAGCAGCGTAGCAGGCGGGGACAATCAGCCCCAGCATTTT.

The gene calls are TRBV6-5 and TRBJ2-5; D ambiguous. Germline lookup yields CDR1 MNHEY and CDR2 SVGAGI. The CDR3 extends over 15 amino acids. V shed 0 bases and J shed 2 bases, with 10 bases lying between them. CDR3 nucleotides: TGTGCCAGCAGTTACTCGATCCTACAGCAAGAGACCCAGTACTTC. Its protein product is CASSYSILQQETQYF.

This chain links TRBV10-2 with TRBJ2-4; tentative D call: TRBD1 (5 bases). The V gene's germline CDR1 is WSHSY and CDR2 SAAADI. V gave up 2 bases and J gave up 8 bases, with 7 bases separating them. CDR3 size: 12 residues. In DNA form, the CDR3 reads TGCGCCAGCAGTGAGGCAGGGTACATTCAGTACTTC. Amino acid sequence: CASSEAGYIQYF.

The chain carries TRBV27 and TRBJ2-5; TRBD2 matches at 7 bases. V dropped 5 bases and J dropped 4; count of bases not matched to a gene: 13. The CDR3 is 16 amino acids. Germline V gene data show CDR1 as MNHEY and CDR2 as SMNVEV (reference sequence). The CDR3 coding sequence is TGTGCCAGCAGTCTAGACGGCGGGAGCCCTCCAGAGACCCAGTACTTC. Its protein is CASSLDGGSPPETQYF.

CDR3: CASSLGRGEDTQYF. CDR3 nucleotides: TGTGCCAGCAGCTTGGGGCGGGGGGAGGATACGCAGTATTTT. V is TRBV5-6 and J is TRBJ2-3; 8 bases map to TRBD2. The germline gives CDR1 SGHDT, CDR2 YYEEEE. Germline trimming cut 0 bases from V and 6 bases from J; bases unmatched to any gene: 3. This CDR3 region has 14 residues.

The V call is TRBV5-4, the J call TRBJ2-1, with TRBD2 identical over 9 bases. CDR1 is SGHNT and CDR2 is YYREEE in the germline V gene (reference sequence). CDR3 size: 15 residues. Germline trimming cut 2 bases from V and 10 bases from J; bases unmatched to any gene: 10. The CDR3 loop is CASSFQGLAGPEQFF. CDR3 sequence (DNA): TGTGCCAGCAGCTTCCAGGGCCTAGCGGGGCCCGAGCAGTTCTTC.

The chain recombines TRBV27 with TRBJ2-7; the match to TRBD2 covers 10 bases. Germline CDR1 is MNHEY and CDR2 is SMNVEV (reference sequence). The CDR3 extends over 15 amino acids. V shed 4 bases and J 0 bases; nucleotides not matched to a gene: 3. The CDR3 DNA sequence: TGTGCCAGCAGTTCTTTAGCGGGGGGCTCCTACGAGCAGTACGTC. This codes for CASSSLAGGSYEQYV.

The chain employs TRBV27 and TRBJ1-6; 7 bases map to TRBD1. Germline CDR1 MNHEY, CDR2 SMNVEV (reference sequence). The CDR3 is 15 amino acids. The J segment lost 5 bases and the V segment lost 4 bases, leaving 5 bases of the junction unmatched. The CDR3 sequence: CASSWDRANNSPLHF. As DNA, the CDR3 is TGTGCCAGCAGTTGGGACAGAGCTAATAATTCACCCCTCCACTTT.

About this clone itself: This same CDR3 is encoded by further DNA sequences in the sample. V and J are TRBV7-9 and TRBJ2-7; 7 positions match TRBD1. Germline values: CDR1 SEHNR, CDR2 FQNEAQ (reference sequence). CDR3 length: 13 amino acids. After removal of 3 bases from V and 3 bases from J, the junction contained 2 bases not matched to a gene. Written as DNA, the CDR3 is TGTGCCAGCAGCTTTCGACAGGGCTACGAGCAGTACGTC. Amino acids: CASSFRQGYEQYV.